This T cell receptor beta chain was profiled in a study of vaccination effects on CD4 cells after COVID-19. In the case of this clone: The target antigen is unknown.

Antigen-specific CD4+ T cell clonotypes were called by their expansion after viral peptide-pool culture in ViraFEST. Following culture for approximately ten days, CD4+ T cells were isolated. Nucleocapsid antibodies were negative in the vaccine recipients, who had never had SARS-CoV-2 infection. V lost 4 bases and J 3 bases, leaving 14 bases between the germline ends. Looked up from germline, CDR1 is SGHTS and CDR2 is YDEGEE. The CDR3 extends over 15 amino acids. Clones were sequenced by immunoSEQ multiplex PCR, and TCRdb holds only the in-frame ones, with some missing. The sample contains 20,000 to 25,000 clones, roughly 70% of which appear only once.

The chain employs TRBV5-8 and TRBJ1-5; no reliable D call. The receptor's source is a human donor who received a COVID-19 vaccine. The sample here was CD4+ T cells from PBMCs cultured with SARS-CoV-2 spike peptides, taken before COVID-19 vaccination. Here the CDR3 DNA reads TGTGCCAGCAGCCCCTGGACCGTAGACAATCAGCCCCAGCATTTT. Protein: CASSPWTVDNQPQHF.